This T cell receptor (beta chain) was obtained from a study of cytomegalovirus exposure and HLA in healthy donors. Study results and caveats: Researchers reported in a later analysis that common viral pathogens appeared linked to several top clusters.

As to this clone: Its antigen is unidentified.

This CDR3 has 15 amino acids. V shed 7 bases and J 7 bases; nucleotides not matched to a gene: 11. The germline V gene has CDR1 SEHNR and CDR2 FQNEAQ (reference sequence). The study ran its PCR with 60 Vbeta and 13 Jbeta primers. The method was immunoSEQ multiplex PCR; TCRdb's version includes in-frame clones alone and lacks a portion of them. The data hold roughly 150,000 clones, with approximately 80% observed a single time. This TCR was sampled from a male donor in good health and CMV-seronegative. The sample taken for sequencing was PBMCs. The J gene is TRBJ2-7, the V gene TRBV7-9, with TRBD2 matching over 12 bases. The CDR3 DNA is TGTGCCAGCACCCGGACTAGCGGGACCCTCATGGAGCAGTACTTC. Translated: CASTRTSGTLMEQYF.